This TCR beta chain was obtained from a study of cytomegalovirus exposure and HLA in healthy donors. Study conclusions and caveats: In a later analysis, HLA-C alleles had the fewest associated TCRs, DRB1 alleles the most. A previous analysis found most TCR beta V segments productive roughly 87% or roughly 30% of the time. Some V segments, including TRBV6-2 and TRBV6-3, were excluded as indistinguishable.

Per germline, CDR1 LGHNT and CDR2 FRNRAP. CDR3 length: 15 amino acids. After removal of 6 bases from V and 0 bases from J, the junction contained 6 bases not matched to a gene. Regarding this clone: The target antigen is unknown.

Primers: 60 Vbeta forward and 13 Jbeta reverse. Profiling relied on immunoSEQ multiplex PCR, and the TCRdb table lists in-frame clones only, not all of them. The table lists fewer than 150,000 clones, 60% to 80% of them singletons. The specimen was PBMCs. The TCR originated in a man aged 25-45 years in good health and CMV-seronegative. This rearrangement joins TRBV12-5 to TRBJ2-3, with 7 positions matching TRBD2. CDR3 DNA: TGTGCTAGTGGCATGGGACTAACTAGCACAGATACGCAGTATTTT. Translation gives CASGMGLTSTDTQYF. Full variable domain (rest looked up from reference TRBV12-5 and TRBJ2-3): DARVTQTPRHKVTEMGQEVTMRCQPILGHNTVFWYRQTMMQGLELLAYFRNRAPLDDSGMPKDRFSAEMPDATLATLKIQPSEPRDSAVYFCASGMGLTSTDTQYFGPGTRLTVL.